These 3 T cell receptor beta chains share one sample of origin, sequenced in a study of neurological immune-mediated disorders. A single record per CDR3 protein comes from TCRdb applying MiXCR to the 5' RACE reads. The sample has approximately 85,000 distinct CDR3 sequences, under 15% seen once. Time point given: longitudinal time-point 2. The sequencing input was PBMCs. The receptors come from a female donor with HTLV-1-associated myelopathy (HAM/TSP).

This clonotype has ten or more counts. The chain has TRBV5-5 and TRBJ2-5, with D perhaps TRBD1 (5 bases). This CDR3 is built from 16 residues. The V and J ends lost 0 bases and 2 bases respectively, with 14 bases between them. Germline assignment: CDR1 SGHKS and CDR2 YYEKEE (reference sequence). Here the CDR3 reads CASSLEDRQLQETQYF. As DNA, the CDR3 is TGTGCCAGCAGCTTGGAGGACCGACAGTTACAAGAGACCCAGTACTTC.

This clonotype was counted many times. DNA for the CDR3: TGTGCCAGCAGCCACTTCGTAGGAGATACGCAGTATTTT. It encodes CASSHFVGDTQYF. J is TRBJ2-3 and V is TRBV7-9; D is ambiguous. Per germline, CDR1 SEHNR and CDR2 FQNEAQ (reference sequence). V was shortened by 5 bases and J by 5 bases, with 11 bases between the two germline ends. The CDR3 has 13 residues.

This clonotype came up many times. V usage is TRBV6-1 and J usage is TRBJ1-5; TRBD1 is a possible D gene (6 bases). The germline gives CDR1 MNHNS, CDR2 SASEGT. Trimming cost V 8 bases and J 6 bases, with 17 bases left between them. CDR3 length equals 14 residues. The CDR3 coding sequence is TGTGCCAGCGTCCCCTCAGGGGCGGGTCAGCCCCAGCATTTT. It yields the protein CASVPSGAGQPQHF.